The 9 T cell receptor beta chains listed next were all sequenced from one sample in a study of T cells in tumors and immune-related adverse events. The repertoire was sequenced with immunoSEQ multiplex PCR; TCRdb's copy has only in-frame clones and lacks some. The data contain tens of thousands of clones, 80% to 95% of them singletons. This material consisted of lymph node tissue, taken from a patient treated with anti-PD-1 therapy. Receptors originate from a female donor with metastatic renal cell carcinoma.

V usage is TRBV7-2 and J usage is TRBJ2-5; 9 nucleotides agree with TRBD2. V shed 4 bases, J shed 5 bases, and the junction held 14 bases outside the gene matches. Germline V gene lookup returns CDR1 SGHTA and CDR2 FQGNSA. CDR3 length equals 17 residues. CDR3 residues: CASSYRLSLAGIETQYF. Here the CDR3 DNA reads TGTGCCAGCAGCTACCGGCTGTCCCTAGCGGGGATTGAGACCCAGTACTTC.

V gene TRBV27 combines with J gene TRBJ2-7; 14 bases agree with TRBD2. Per the germline V gene, CDR1 is MNHEY and CDR2 is SMNVEV (reference sequence). V lost 5 bases to trimming and J lost 0 bases; unmatched junction nucleotides: 15. CDR3 size: 20 residues. CDR3 coding DNA: TGTGCCAGCAGTCCTACTTGGACTAGCGGGAGGTCCTTCATCTCCTACGAGCAGTACTTC. Translated, it gives CASSPTWTSGRSFISYEQYF.

The genes are TRBV11-3 and TRBJ2-3, with D uncertain. The CDR3 covers 15 residues. The V end lost 5 bases, the J end lost 3 bases, and 15 bases lay between the germline ends. The V gene's germline CDR1 is SGHNT and CDR2 YENEEA. CDR3: CASSPIRVGTDTQYF. The DNA of the CDR3 is TGTGCCAGCAGCCCCATCAGAGTGGGAACAGATACGCAGTATTTT.

Regarding this clone: Sequence at one end of the junction differs from germline and may be a read error. J is TRBJ2-5 and V is TRBV5-6, with 9 bases aligning to TRBD2. Per germline, CDR1 SGHDT and CDR2 YYEEEE. This CDR3 is 16 amino acids long. Here the CDR3 reads CASSLTSGLAQGTQYF. CDR3 sequence (DNA): TGTGCCAGCAGCTTGACTTCGGGACTAGCCCAAGGGACCCAGTACTTC.

The rearrangement uses TRBV5-1 and TRBJ1-2, with 9 nucleotides matching TRBD1. The length of the CDR3 is 14 residues. CDR1 is SGHRS and CDR2 is YFSETQ in the germline V gene. Trimming took 4 bases from V and 8 from J; bases not matched to a gene: 9. This chain's CDR3 is CASSKDRGSLGYTF. The DNA of the CDR3 is TGCGCCAGCAGCAAGGACAGGGGCTCCCTCGGCTACACCTTC.

The genes are TRBV18 and TRBJ1-1, with D uncertain. The CDR3 is made up of 13 amino acids. Germline V gene data show CDR1 as KGHSH and CDR2 as LQKENI. Trimming took off 3 bases at V and 1 base at J, with 6 bases between the two ends. CDR3 DNA: TGTGCCAGCTCACCGGACCAGAACACTGAAGCTTTCTTT. This sequence encodes CASSPDQNTEAFF. The whole variable domain, remainder taken from reference TRBV18 and TRBJ1-1, is NAGVMQNPRHLVRRRGQEARLRCSPMKGHSHVYWYRQLPEEGLKFMVYLQKENIIDESGMPKERFSAEFPKEGPSILRIQQVVRGDSAAYFCASSPDQNTEAFFGQGTRLTVV.

In its sample, this clone was seen once. The chain carries TRBV27 and TRBJ1-1; no firm D call. The length of the CDR3 is 13 residues. V was trimmed by 8 bases and J by 1 base, leaving 11 bases between them. Germline V gene lookup returns CDR1 MNHEY and CDR2 SMNVEV (reference sequence). As DNA, the CDR3 is TGTGCCAGCCAGCGGAAAGCGAACACTGAAGCTTTCTTT. This sequence encodes CASQRKANTEAFF.

This CDR3 is CASSMFGRARGDTQYF. The CDR3 DNA is TGTGCCAGTAGTATGTTCGGGAGGGCCCGAGGAGATACGCAGTATTTT. The J gene is TRBJ2-3, the V gene TRBV19, with 8 bases aligning to TRBD2. CDR1 and CDR2 from the germline V gene are LNHDA and SQIVND (reference sequence). Unmatched junction bases numbered 10, after V lost 3 bases and J lost 5 bases. CDR3 length: 16 residues.

J is TRBJ2-1 and V is TRBV11-2; D assignment may be TRBD1 or TRBD2 (6 bases each). This CDR3 has 15 residues. Trimming cost V 7 bases and J 5 bases, with 18 bases left between them. The germline V gene encodes CDR1 SGHAT and CDR2 FQNNGV. The CDR3 loop is CASTRGAGWDNEQFF. CDR3 nucleotides: TGTGCCAGCACGAGGGGGGCAGGGTGGGACAATGAGCAGTTCTTC.